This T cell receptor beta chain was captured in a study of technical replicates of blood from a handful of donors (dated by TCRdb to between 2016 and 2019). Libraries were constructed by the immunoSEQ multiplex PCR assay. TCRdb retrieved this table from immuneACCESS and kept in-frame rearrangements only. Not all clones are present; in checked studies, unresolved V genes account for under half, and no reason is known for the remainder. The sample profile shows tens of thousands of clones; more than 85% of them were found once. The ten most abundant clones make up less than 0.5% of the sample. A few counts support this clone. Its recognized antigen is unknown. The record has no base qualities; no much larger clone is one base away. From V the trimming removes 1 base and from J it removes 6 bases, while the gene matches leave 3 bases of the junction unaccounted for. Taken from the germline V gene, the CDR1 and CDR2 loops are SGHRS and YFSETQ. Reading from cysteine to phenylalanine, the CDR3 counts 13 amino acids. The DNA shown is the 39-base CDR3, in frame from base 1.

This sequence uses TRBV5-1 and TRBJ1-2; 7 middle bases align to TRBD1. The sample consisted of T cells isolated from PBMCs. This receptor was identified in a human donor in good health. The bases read TGCGCCAGCAGCTTGCTTACAGGGGATGGCTACACCTTC. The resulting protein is CASSLLTGDGYTF.